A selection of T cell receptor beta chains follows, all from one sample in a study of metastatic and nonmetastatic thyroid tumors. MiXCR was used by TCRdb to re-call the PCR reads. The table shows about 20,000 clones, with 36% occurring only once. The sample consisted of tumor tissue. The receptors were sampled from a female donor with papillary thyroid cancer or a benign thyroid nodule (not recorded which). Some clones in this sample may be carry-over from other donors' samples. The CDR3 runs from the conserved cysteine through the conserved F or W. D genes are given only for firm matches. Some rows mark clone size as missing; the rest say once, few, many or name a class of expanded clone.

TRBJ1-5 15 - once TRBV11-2 TGTGCCAGCAGCTTAGAAGGTAATAGCAATCAGCCCCAGCATTTT CASSLEGNSNQPQHF
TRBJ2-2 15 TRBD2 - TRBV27 TGTGCCAGCAGTTTATCGAGCGGGGGGGCCGGGGAGCTGTTTTTT CASSLSSGGAGELFF
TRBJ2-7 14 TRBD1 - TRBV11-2 TGTGCCAGCAGACCGGACAGGGGTTTCTACGAGCAGTACTTC CASRPDRGFYEQYF
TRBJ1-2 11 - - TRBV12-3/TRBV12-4 TGTGCCAGCAGTTACCACTATGGCTACACCTTC CASSYHYGYTF
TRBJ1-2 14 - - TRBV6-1 TGTGCCAGCAGCGCCAACGGACAACTAGGGGGCTACACCTTC CASSANGQLGGYTF
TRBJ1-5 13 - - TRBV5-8 TGTGCCAGCAGCCCCGGGACCCCTGGGCCCCAGCATTTT CASSPGTPGPQHF
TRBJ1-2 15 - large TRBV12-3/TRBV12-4 TGTGCCAGCAGTTTAAGAGGGGGGGGCGACTATGGCTACACCTTC CASSLRGGGDYGYTF
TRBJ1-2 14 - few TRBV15 TGTGCCACCAGCAGAGACTCGGCTCCCTATGGCTACACCTTC CATSRDSAPYGYTF
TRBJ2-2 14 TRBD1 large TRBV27 TGTGCCAGCAAGGACAGGGGGCAGACCGGGGAGCTGTTTTTT CASKDRGQTGELFF
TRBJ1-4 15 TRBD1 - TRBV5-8 TGTGCCAGCAGCCGACAGGGGAAACATGGTGAAAAACTGTTTTTT CASSRQGKHGEKLFF
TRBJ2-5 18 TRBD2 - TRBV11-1 TGTGCCAGCAGCACCGGTGTTGTAGCGGGAGGCTATCAAGAGACCCAGTACTTC CASSTGVVAGGYQETQYF
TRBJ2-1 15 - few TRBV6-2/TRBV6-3 TGTGCCAGCAGTTACAACAGCCACTCCTACAATGAGCAGTTCTTC CASSYNSHSYNEQFF
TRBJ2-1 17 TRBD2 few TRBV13 TGTGCCAGCAGCCCCCGTCTTTCGGTAGCGGGAGAGGATGAGCAGTTCTTC CASSPRLSVAGEDEQFF
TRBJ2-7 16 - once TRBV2 TGTGCCAGCAGCGGGACTCGGGACAGAAGTATGAACGAGCAGTACTTC CASSGTRDRSMNEQYF
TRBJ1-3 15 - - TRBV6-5 TGTGCCAGCAGTTACTCGGGAGGGGCCGGAAACACCATATATTTT CASSYSGGAGNTIYF
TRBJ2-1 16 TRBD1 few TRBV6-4 TGTGCCAGCAGTGACTCCGGGACAGGGGGTAGGGATGAGCAGTTCTTC CASSDSGTGGRDEQFF
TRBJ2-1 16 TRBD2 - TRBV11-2 TGTGCCAGCAGCCCTATAGCGGGAGGGCCGCACAATGAGCAGTTCTTC CASSPIAGGPHNEQFF
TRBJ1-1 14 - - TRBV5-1 TGCGCCAGCAGCGCAGGGGACTGGAACACCGAAGCTTTCTTT CASSAGDWNTEAFF
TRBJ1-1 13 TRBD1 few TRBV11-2 TGTGCCAGCAGCTTTACGGGACAGTCTGAAGCTTTCTTT CASSFTGQSEAFF
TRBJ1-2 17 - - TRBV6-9 TGTGCCAGCAGTGACGATACGGGTACGGGATGGGGCTATGGCTACACCTTC CASSDDTGTGWGYGYTF